This paragraph reports one T cell receptor beta chain. The data belong to a study of CD8 T cells in Susac syndrome. cDNA came from about 0.5 to 1 ug RNA primed by random hexamers. An immunoSEQ multiplex PCR amplified TCR beta CDR3 over 54 Vbeta and 13 Jbeta. TCRdb fed the immunoSEQ multiplex PCR reads into MiXCR, producing one record per CDR3 protein. Altogether some 100,000 distinct CDR3 sequences are present, 80% to 95% being singletons, with the ten largest covering approximately 0.11%. The CDR3 runs 13 residues. In germline, CDR1 is SQVTM, CDR2 ANQGSEA. Trimming took 2 bases from V and 1 from J; bases not matched to a gene: 1. Healthy donors served as the controls. They were matched for age and sex. Isolation of CD8+ and CD4+ T cells was performed negatively, whereas enrichment of TEMRA cells was done by FACS.

V is TRBV29-1 and J is TRBJ1-1; 7 bases map to TRBD1. Input material: CD8+ T cells from PBMCs. The receptor was isolated from a human donor in good health. The CDR3 is CSVEKGANTEAFF. In nucleotides, the CDR3 is TGCAGCGTTGAAAAGGGGGCGAACACTGAAGCTTTCTTT.